This T cell receptor beta chain was profiled in a study of T cell changes during pregnancy in multiple sclerosis (dated by TCRdb to the late 2010s). Turning to the overall study: In women with multiple sclerosis, the researchers looked at how the T cell repertoire shifted as pregnancy progressed.

Notes on this clone: Its antigen is still unknown. Nothing much larger sits one base from this clone, and base qualities are not available.

The CDR1 and CDR2 encoded by the germline V gene are SGHAT and FQNNGV. The V and J ends are trimmed by 1 base and 5 bases, leaving 11 bases between them. The cysteine opens and the phenylalanine closes a CDR3 of 15 amino acids. Of all the DNA, just the CDR3 is kept, 45 bases in frame from base 1. Receptor libraries were prepared by the immunoSEQ multiplex PCR assay. TCRdb holds this immuneACCESS table with in-frame rearrangements only. Some clones are missing; in checked studies, unresolved V genes explain under half, and the rest has no known cause. Across this sample there are 40,000 to 50,000 clones, with approximately 92% seen only once. Of the sample, 0.7% is held by the ten largest clones.

Sequencing used CD4+ T cells from peripheral blood mononuclear cells, obtained before pregnancy. The sequence joins TRBV11-2 to TRBJ2-2; a tentative D match to TRBD1 spans 5 bases. The receptor comes from a female donor with multiple sclerosis, enrolled in a pregnancy study. The base sequence is TGTGCCAGCAGCTTAGCTAGGGGAAGGACCGGGGAGCTGTTTTTT. It specifies CASSLARGRTGELFF.